This T cell receptor (beta chain) was sequenced for a study of blood T cell repertoires in COVID-19. Only in-frame clones appear in the TCRdb table, and some are missing; sequencing was by immunoSEQ multiplex PCR. The sample lists around 230,000 clones, roughly nine tenths seen once, with around 4.2% in the top ten. Germline CDR1 is SNHLY and CDR2 is FYNNEI. With 6 bases removed from V and 2 bases from J, the gap between germline ends came to 7 bases. The CDR3 contains 12 residues. The chain is built from TRBV2 and TRBJ1-2; no reliable D call. The sample taken for sequencing was PBMCs or T cells enriched from blood (not recorded which). The source is a woman in her 30s with acute COVID-19. This CDR3 is CASRLINYGYTF. In DNA, the CDR3 is TGTGCCAGCAGGCTAATAAACTATGGCTACACCTTC.